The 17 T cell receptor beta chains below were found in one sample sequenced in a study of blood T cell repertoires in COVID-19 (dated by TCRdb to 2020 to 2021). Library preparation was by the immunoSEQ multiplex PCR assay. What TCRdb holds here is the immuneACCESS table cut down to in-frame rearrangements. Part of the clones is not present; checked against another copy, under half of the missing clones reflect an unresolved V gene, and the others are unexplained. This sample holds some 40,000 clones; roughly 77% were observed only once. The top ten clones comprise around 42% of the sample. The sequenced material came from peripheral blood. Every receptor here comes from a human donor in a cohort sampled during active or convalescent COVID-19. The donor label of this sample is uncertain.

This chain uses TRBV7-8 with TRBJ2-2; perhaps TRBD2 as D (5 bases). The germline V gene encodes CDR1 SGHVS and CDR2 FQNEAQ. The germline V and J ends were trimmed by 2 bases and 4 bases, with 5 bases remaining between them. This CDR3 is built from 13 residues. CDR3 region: CASSLRGTGELFF. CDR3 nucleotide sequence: TGTGCCAGCAGCTTACGGGGCACCGGGGAGCTGTTTTTT.

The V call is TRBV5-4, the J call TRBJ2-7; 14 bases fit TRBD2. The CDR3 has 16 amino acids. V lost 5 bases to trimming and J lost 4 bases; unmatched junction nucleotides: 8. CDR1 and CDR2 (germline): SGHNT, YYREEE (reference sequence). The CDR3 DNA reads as TGTGCCAGCAGGGTGGGGGGGACTAGCGGGAGTTACGAGCAGTACTTC. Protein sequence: CASRVGGTSGSYEQYF. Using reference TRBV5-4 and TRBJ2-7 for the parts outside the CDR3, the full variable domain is ETGVTQSPTHLIKTRGQQVTLRCSSQSGHNTVSWYQQALGQGPQFIFQYYREEENGRGNFPPRFSGLQFPNYSSELNVNALELDDSALYLCASRVGGTSGSYEQYFGPGTRLTVT.

CDR3 DNA sequence: TGTGCCAGCAGGACTAGGGGGGGCGGCAATCAGCCCCAGCATTTT. Its translation is CASRTRGGGNQPQHF. The chain combines TRBV28 with TRBJ1-5, with D maybe TRBD1 (6 bases). Trimming shortened V by 6 bases and J by 2 bases, and 14 bases separated the two germline ends. In germline, CDR1 is MDHEN, CDR2 SYDVKM. The CDR3 is made up of 15 amino acids.

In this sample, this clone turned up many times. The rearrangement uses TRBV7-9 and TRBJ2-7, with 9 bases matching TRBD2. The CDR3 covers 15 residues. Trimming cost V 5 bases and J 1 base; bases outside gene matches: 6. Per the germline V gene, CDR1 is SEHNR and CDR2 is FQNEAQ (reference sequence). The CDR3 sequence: CASSPTAGGSYEQYF. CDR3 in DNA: TGTGCCAGCAGCCCCACGGCGGGGGGGTCCTACGAGCAGTACTTC.

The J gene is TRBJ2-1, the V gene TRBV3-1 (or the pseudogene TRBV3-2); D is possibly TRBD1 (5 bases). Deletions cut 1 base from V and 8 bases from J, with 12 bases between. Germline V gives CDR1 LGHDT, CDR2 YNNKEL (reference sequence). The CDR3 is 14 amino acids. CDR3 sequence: CASSQGGRADEQFF. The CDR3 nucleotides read TGTGCCAGCAGCCAAGGGGGCCGGGCTGATGAGCAGTTCTTC.

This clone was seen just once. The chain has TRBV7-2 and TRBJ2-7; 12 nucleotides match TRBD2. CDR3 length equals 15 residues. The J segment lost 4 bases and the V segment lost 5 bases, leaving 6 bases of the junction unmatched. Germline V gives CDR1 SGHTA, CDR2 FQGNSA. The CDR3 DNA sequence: TGTGCCAGCAGCGCCCGGACTAGCGGGATTTACGAGCAGTACTTC. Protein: CASSARTSGIYEQYF.

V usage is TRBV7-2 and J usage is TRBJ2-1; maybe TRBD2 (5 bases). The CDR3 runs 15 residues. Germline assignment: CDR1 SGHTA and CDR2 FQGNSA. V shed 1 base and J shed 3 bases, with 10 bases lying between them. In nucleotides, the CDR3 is TGTGCCAGCAGCTTAGTCGGCCGGGGCTACAATGAGCAGTTCTTC. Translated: CASSLVGRGYNEQFF.

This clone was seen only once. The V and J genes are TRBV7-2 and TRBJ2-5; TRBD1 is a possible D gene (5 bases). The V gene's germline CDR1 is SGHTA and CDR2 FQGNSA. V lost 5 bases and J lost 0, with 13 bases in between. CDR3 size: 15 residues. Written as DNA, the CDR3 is TGTGCCAGCAGCCCTGGACAACCTTACCAAGAGACCCAGTACTTC. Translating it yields CASSPGQPYQETQYF.

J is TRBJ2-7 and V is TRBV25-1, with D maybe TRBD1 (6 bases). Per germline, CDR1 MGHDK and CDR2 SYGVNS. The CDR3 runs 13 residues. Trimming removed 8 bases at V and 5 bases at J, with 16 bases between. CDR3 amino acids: CASGGQGSDEQYF. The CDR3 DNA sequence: TGTGCCAGCGGAGGTCAGGGGAGTGACGAGCAGTACTTC.

The CDR3 sequence is CASSFSSGGETQYF. CDR3 coding DNA: TGTGCCAGCAGCTTTTCTTCGGGGGGAGAGACCCAGTACTTC. The V call is TRBV7-9, the J call TRBJ2-5; 7 bases are shared with TRBD2. Germline CDR1 is SEHNR and CDR2 is FQNEAQ (reference sequence). This CDR3 contains 14 residues. With 3 bases clipped from V and 4 bases from J, the junction kept 5 bases outside the gene matches. Combining the CDR3 with reference TRBV7-9 and TRBJ2-5 gives the whole variable domain DTGVSQNPRHKITKRGQNVTFRCDPISEHNRLYWYRQTLGQGPEFLTYFQNEAQLEKSRLLSDRFSAERPKGSFSTLEIQRTEQGDSAMYLCASSFSSGGETQYFGPGTRLLVL.

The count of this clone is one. For the CDR3, the DNA is TGTGCCAGCAGCGCCGGGACACCGGGGAAGGCTTTCTTT. It encodes CASSAGTPGKAFF. The chain employs TRBV7-2 and TRBJ1-1; the D gene is possibly TRBD1 (6 bases). V shed 5 bases and J shed 11 bases, with 18 bases lying between them. This CDR3 comprises 13 residues. Germline V gene data show CDR1 as SGHTA and CDR2 as FQGNSA.

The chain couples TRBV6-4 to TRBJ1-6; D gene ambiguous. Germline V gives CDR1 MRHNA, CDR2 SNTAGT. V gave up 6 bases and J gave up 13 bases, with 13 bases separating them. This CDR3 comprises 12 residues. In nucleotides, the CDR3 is TGTGCCAGCAGAGACCTGACAAATCCCCTCCACTTT. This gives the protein CASRDLTNPLHF.

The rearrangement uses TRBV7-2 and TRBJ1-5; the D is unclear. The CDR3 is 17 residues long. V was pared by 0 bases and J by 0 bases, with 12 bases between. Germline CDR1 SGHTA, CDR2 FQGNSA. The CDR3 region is CASSLAGGFYSNQPQHF. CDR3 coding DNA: TGTGCCAGCAGCTTAGCGGGAGGGTTTTATAGCAATCAGCCCCAGCATTTT.

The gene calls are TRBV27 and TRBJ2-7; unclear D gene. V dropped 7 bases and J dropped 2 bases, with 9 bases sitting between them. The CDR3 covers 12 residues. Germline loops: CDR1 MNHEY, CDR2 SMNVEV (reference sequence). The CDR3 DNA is TGTGCCAGCATGGGCAGAGCCTACGAGCAGTACTTC. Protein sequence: CASMGRAYEQYF.

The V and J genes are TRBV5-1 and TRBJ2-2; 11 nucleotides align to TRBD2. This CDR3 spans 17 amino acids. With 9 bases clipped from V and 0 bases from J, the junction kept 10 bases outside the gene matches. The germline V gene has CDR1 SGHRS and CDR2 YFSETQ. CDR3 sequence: CATKRVAGGPNTGELFF. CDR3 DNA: TGCGCCACCAAGAGGGTAGCGGGAGGGCCGAACACCGGGGAGCTGTTTTTT.

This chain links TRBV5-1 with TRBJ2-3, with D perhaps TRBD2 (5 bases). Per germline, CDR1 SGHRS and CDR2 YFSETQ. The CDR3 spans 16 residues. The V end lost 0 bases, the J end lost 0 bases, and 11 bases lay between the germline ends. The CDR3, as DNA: TGCGCCAGCAGCTTGGCTTTGGACTCTAGCACAGATACGCAGTATTTT. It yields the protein CASSLALDSSTDTQYF.

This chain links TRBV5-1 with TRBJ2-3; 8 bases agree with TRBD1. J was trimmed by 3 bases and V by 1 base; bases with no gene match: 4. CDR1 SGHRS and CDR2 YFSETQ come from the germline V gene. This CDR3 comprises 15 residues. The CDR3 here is CASSLTDRATDTQYF. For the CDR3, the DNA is TGCGCCAGCAGCTTGACGGACAGGGCGACAGATACGCAGTATTTT.